Listed here are 16 T cell receptor beta chains from one sample, sequenced in a study of T cells in Graves' hyperthyroidism and ophthalmopathy. RNA transcripts gave rise to amplified TCR beta CDR3 regions. Researchers ran a first-round RT-PCR on the TCR CDR3 using the HTBI primer set. TCRdb re-derived calls from the multiplex PCR reads in MiXCR, one entry per CDR3 protein. The table lists 660,000 or so distinct CDR3 sequences, less than 25% of them singletons. The sample was blood. The receptors were gathered from a man aged 30 to 39 with Graves' ophthalmopathy.

This rearrangement joins TRBV9 to TRBJ2-4; D tentatively reads TRBD1 or TRBD2 (5 bases each). V was trimmed by 0 bases and J by 9 bases, leaving 13 bases between them. The germline V gene has CDR1 SGDLS and CDR2 YYNGEE. CDR3 size: 14 residues. The CDR3 region is CASSVVGDLGIQYF. CDR3 DNA: TGTGCCAGCAGCGTAGTGGGGGATTTGGGCATTCAGTACTTC.

This clonotype was seen more than once but under ten times. The chain couples TRBV30 to TRBJ2-4; 7 nucleotides match TRBD2. Trimming took 3 bases from V and 7 from J; bases not matched to a gene: 9. CDR3 length equals 14 residues. Germline assignment: CDR1 GTSNPN and CDR2 SVGIG (reference sequence). The CDR3 spells CAWSAGGRRNIQYF. CDR3 DNA: TGTGCCTGGAGCGCCGGGGGGAGGAGGAACATTCAGTACTTC.

The sample holds a few counts of this clonotype. The chain joins TRBV27 to TRBJ1-2, with 7 nucleotides matching TRBD1. Germline CDR1 is MNHEY and CDR2 is SMNVEV (reference sequence). The junction had 5 bases not matched to a gene; V was cut back by 3 bases and J by 1 base. The CDR3 is made up of 15 amino acids. The CDR3 reads CASSFSGTVNYGYTF. DNA for the CDR3: TGTGCCAGCAGTTTTTCCGGGACAGTTAACTATGGCTACACCTTC.

In this sample, this clonotype turned up many times. The chain carries TRBV28 and TRBJ1-6, with D possibly TRBD1 on 5 matching bases. This CDR3 is built from 15 residues. Trimming took 7 bases from V and 6 from J, leaving 16 bases between them. Germline V CDR1 and CDR2: MDHEN, SYDVKM. The CDR3 is CASTTGGGGNSPLHF. CDR3 coding DNA: TGTGCCAGCACCACGGGGGGGGGAGGTAATTCACCCCTCCACTTT. Full variable domain (remainder filled in from reference TRBV28 and TRBJ1-6): DVKVTQSSRYLVKRTGEKVFLECVQDMDHENMFWYRQDPGLGLRLIYFSYDVKMKEKGDIPEGYSVSREKKERFSLILESASTNQTSMYLCASTTGGGGNSPLHFGNGTRLTVT.

V gene TRBV28 combines with J gene TRBJ1-2; 7 bases align to TRBD1. CDR1 and CDR2 (germline): MDHEN, SYDVKM. This CDR3 is built from 15 residues. V was clipped by 6 bases and J by 0 bases; unmatched bases: 7. CDR3 loop: CASSSGQATNYGYTF. As DNA, the CDR3 is TGTGCCAGCAGCTCTGGACAGGCGACTAACTATGGCTACACCTTC.

The rearrangement uses TRBV18 and TRBJ1-1; possibly TRBD1 for D (5 bases). The V gene lost 3 bases and the J gene lost 1 base, with 18 bases spanning the gap. The CDR3 spans 17 residues. Germline V gives CDR1 KGHSH, CDR2 LQKENI. The CDR3 loop is CASSPHTPGQGNTEAFF. The CDR3, as DNA: TGTGCCAGCTCACCTCACACTCCGGGCCAGGGGAACACTGAAGCTTTCTTT.

This clonotype was recorded a few times. The V and J genes are TRBV6-1 and TRBJ2-5, with no clear D. Trimming stripped 6 bases from V and 1 base from J, with 9 bases between. Germline lookup yields CDR1 MNHNS and CDR2 SASEGT. The CDR3 is made up of 13 amino acids. Written as DNA, the CDR3 is TGTGCCAGCAGCTCCGCCTCCCAAGAGACCCAGTACTTC. This gives the protein CASSSASQETQYF.

The V call is TRBV20-1, the J call TRBJ2-7; 7 nucleotides match TRBD2. CDR1 is DFQATT and CDR2 is SNEGSKA in the germline V gene (reference sequence). Trimming at V came to 4 bases and at J to 3 bases, leaving 6 bases not matched to a gene. The CDR3 has 13 residues. CDR3 coding DNA: TGCAGTGCTAACACGGGAGGTGGCTACGAGCAGTACTTC. Its translation is CSANTGGGYEQYF.

This clonotype was picked up many times. This chain links TRBV20-1 with TRBJ2-3, with 7 bases fitting TRBD2. CDR1 is DFQATT, CDR2 SNEGSKA, per germline (reference sequence). With V trimmed by 1 base and J by 2 bases, 12 bases remained unmatched. The CDR3 covers 17 residues. CDR3 coding DNA: TGCAGTGCTAGAGGCACCTTGACGGGAGGAACCACAGATACGCAGTATTTT. It codes for CSARGTLTGGTTDTQYF.

The CDR3 region is CASSSVFPVNGTDTQYF. CDR3 nucleotide sequence: TGTGCCAGCAGCTCGGTTTTTCCAGTTAATGGTACAGATACGCAGTATTTT. The chain links TRBV11-2 to TRBJ2-3; D unresolved. V dropped 4 bases and J dropped 3 bases, with 20 bases sitting between them. CDR1 and CDR2 from the germline V gene are SGHAT and FQNNGV. The CDR3 contains 17 residues.

In its sample, this clonotype was seen many times. V and J are TRBV28 and TRBJ2-3, with 15 bases lining up with TRBD2. The J segment lost 4 bases and the V segment lost 1 base, leaving 15 bases of the junction unmatched. Germline CDR1 and CDR2: MDHEN and SYDVKM. This CDR3 spans 21 amino acids. The CDR3 region has the DNA TGTGCCAGCAGTTTATCCCACGTCCCGGGACTAGCGGGAGGAGGAGCAGATACGCAGTATTTT. This encodes CASSLSHVPGLAGGGADTQYF.

On this clonotype: A much larger clone lies one base from this, so it may be a read error. This sequence joins TRBV7-6 and TRBJ2-3, with D perhaps matching TRBD2 (5 bases). CDR3 length: 17 amino acids. Trimming shortened V by 2 bases and J by 3 bases, and 18 bases separated the two germline ends. Per germline, CDR1 SGHVS and CDR2 FNYEAQ. CDR3 amino acids: CASSLIGERALTDTQYF. CDR3 nucleotides: TGTGCCAGCAGCTTAATTGGGGAGAGGGCGCTTACAGATACGCAGTATTTT.

This clonotype was recorded a few times. This chain joins TRBV30 and TRBJ2-5; weak D call: TRBD2 (6 bases). V was shortened by 2 bases and J by 2 bases, with 9 bases between the two germline ends. This CDR3 spans 13 amino acids. In germline, CDR1 is GTSNPN, CDR2 SVGIG (reference sequence). This chain's CDR3 is CAWSRGIQETQYF. The CDR3 nucleotides are TGTGCCTGGAGTCGCGGGATACAAGAGACCCAGTACTTC.

This clonotype was seen a few times. This chain connects TRBV6-1 to TRBJ2-3; D might be TRBD2 (6 bases). Trimming removed 6 bases from V and 0 bases from J, with 13 bases in between. Per the germline V gene, CDR1 is MNHNS and CDR2 is SASEGT. This CDR3 is 15 amino acids long. The CDR3 DNA follows: TGTGCCAGCAGCCCCGGGGACTTTAGCACAGATACGCAGTATTTT. Translating gives CASSPGDFSTDTQYF.

This clonotype was seen a handful of times. V usage is TRBV6-5 and J usage is TRBJ2-7; D gene uncertain. The CDR3 is made up of 12 amino acids. Germline CDR1 reads MNHEY; CDR2 reads SVGAGI. V was clipped by 0 bases and J by 6 bases, with 6 bases between them. The CDR3 DNA reads TGTGCCAGCAGTTACTCGGGCCTCGAGCAGTACTTC. Its protein is CASSYSGLEQYF.

This rearrangement joins TRBV7-9 to TRBJ2-2; possible D gene TRBD1, 6 bases. Trimming took 5 bases from V and 4 from J, leaving 11 bases between them. The CDR3 length is 14 residues. CDR1 and CDR2 (germline): SEHNR, FQNEAQ (reference sequence). CDR3 loop: CASSPGHRTGELFF. The DNA for the CDR3 is TGTGCCAGCAGCCCGGGACATCGCACCGGGGAGCTGTTTTTT.